Following are 10 T cell receptor beta chains from one sample sequenced in a study of T cells in Graves' hyperthyroidism and ophthalmopathy. Researchers amplified the TCR beta CDR3 regions from RNA transcripts. RT-PCR in the first round (using the HTBI primer set) targeted the TCR CDR3. TCRdb used MiXCR to reprocess the multiplex PCR reads, holding one entry per CDR3 protein. Altogether about 360,000 distinct CDR3 sequences are present, more than 15% being singletons, with the ten largest covering about a quarter. The sample comprised blood. The receptor set was obtained from a woman between 18 and 30 years old with Graves' hyperthyroidism that later progressed to Graves' ophthalmopathy.

This clonotype has only a few counts. This chain connects TRBV29-1 to TRBJ2-1, with D tentatively TRBD2 (6 bases). The CDR3 has 16 amino acids. Trimming removed 8 bases from V and 5 bases from J, with 25 bases in between. The germline gives CDR1 SQVTM, CDR2 ANQGSEA. The CDR3 loop is CSIRVLRGIGNNEQFF. The CDR3 DNA reads as TGCAGCATTAGGGTGTTACGCGGGATAGGCAACAATGAGCAGTTCTTC.

The V call is TRBV4-3, the J call TRBJ1-1; D is undetermined. This CDR3 comprises 15 residues. Trimming took 2 bases from V and 0 from J, leaving 10 bases between them. Per the germline V gene, CDR1 is LGHNA and CDR2 is YSLEER. CDR3 DNA: TGCGCCAGCAGCCAATATCCGGGCATGAACACTGAAGCTTTCTTT. Its translation: CASSQYPGMNTEAFF.

In the case of this clonotype: A much larger clone differs by one base, so this may be a read error. Without the conserved terminal phenylalanine or tryptophan, this CDR3 likely stems from a read error. The chain uses TRBV28 and TRBJ2-2; tentatively, D is TRBD1 (7 bases). The CDR3 has 14 residues. V gave up 8 bases and J gave up 4 bases, with 14 bases separating them. Germline CDR1 reads MDHEN; CDR2 reads SYDVKM. The CDR3 protein is CASQGGPRTGELFS. The CDR3, as DNA: TGTGCCAGCCAGGGGGGCCCGCGCACCGGGGAGCTGTTTTCT.

This clonotype was counted many times. This rearrangement joins TRBV5-1 to TRBJ2-1; D is undetermined. The CDR3 is 13 residues long. The V end was cut by 3 bases, the J end by 4 bases, with 8 bases between. The germline gives CDR1 SGHRS, CDR2 YFSETQ. The CDR3 nucleotides are TGCGCCAGCAGCTCTAGGCCTTACAATGAGCAGTTCTTC. This codes for CASSSRPYNEQFF. Full variable domain (rest looked up from reference TRBV5-1 and TRBJ2-1): KAGVTQTPRYLIKTRGQQVTLSCSPISGHRSVSWYQQTPGQGLQFLFEYFSETQRNKGNFPGRFSGRQFSNSRSEMNVSTLELGDSALYLCASSSRPYNEQFFGPGTRLTVL.

For this clonotype: A single base separates this from a much larger clone, so it may be a read error. The chain employs TRBV28 and TRBJ2-7; D is undetermined. The CDR3 is 11 amino acids. Looked up from germline, CDR1 is MDHEN and CDR2 is SYDVKM. CDR3: CASGLSSEQYF. The CDR3 DNA reads as TGTGCCAGCGGTTTATCTAGCGAGCAGTACTTC.

This clonotype was recorded at least ten times. The chain carries TRBV7-9 and TRBJ2-3, with 7 bases fitting TRBD1. The CDR3 covers 16 residues. Germline loops: CDR1 SEHNR, CDR2 FQNEAQ (reference sequence). The V segment lost 7 bases and the J segment 2 bases; nucleotides outside the gene matches: 12. The CDR3 DNA is TGTGCCAGCACCCCACCCCGGGACAGCTCCACAGATACGCAGTATTTT. This translates into CASTPPRDSSTDTQYF.

In this sample, this clonotype turned up many times. V gene TRBV2 combines with J gene TRBJ2-2; D gene unclear. This CDR3 comprises 15 residues. CDR1 is SNHLY and CDR2 is FYNNEI in the germline V gene. V gave up 2 bases and J gave up 0 bases, with 7 bases separating them. The CDR3 DNA sequence: TGTGCCAGCAGTGAACAGGCTTCGAACACCGGGGAGCTGTTTTTT. Translating it yields CASSEQASNTGELFF.

As concerns this clonotype: This could be a read error, since a much larger clone is one nucleotide away. V usage is TRBV4-1 and J usage is TRBJ2-7, with D tentatively TRBD1 or TRBD2 (5 bases each). There are 16 residues in the CDR3. The germline CDR1 and CDR2 sequences are MGHRA and YSYEKL. The CDR3 here is CASSQGAGDLSCEQYF. The DNA for the CDR3 is TGCGCCAGCAGCCAAGGGGCCGGGGACCTCTCCTGCGAGCAGTACTTC.

This clonotype was seen ten or more times. V and J are TRBV10-3 and TRBJ2-5, with TRBD1 identical over 8 bases. Looked up from germline, CDR1 is ENHRY and CDR2 is SYGVKD. J was trimmed by 5 bases and V by 6 bases; bases with no gene match: 8. The CDR3 length is 14 residues. CDR3 region: CAIRPQGAGETQYF. In nucleotides, the CDR3 is TGTGCCATCAGGCCGCAGGGGGCCGGGGAGACCCAGTACTTC.

This clonotype was seen many times. This chain links TRBV6-5 with TRBJ2-2, with 12 bases matching TRBD2. With V trimmed by 1 base and J by 8 bases, 5 bases remained unmatched. The CDR3 loop spans 16 amino acids. From germline, CDR1 is MNHEY and CDR2 SVGAGI. The CDR3 bases are TGTGCCAGCAGTTACTACCTAGCGGGAGGGAGGGGGGAGCTGTTTTTT. It codes for CASSYYLAGGRGELFF.